Reported below is one TCR beta chain. What it binds is unknown. This sample was included in a study of OX40 agonist ivuxolimab in advanced cancers. Study context: Ivuxolimab, an agonist antibody against OX40 (CD134), was given to patients. A history of anti-PD-1, anti-PD-L1 or anti-CTLA-4 therapy was acceptable, and about 40% had some.

Method: immunoSEQ multiplex PCR; TCRdb's copy keeps in-frame clones and lacks some. The table lists approximately 11,000 clones, roughly nine tenths of them singletons, with roughly 30% in the top ten. Study-level findings and limits: Expanded clones were, on average, more numerous among CD8+ T cells than CD4+.

Germline V gene lookup returns CDR1 SEHNR and CDR2 FQNEAQ (reference sequence). J gave up 2 bases and V 5 bases, and 7 bases lay outside the gene matches. The CDR3 runs 15 residues. The TCR comes from an adult with an advanced solid tumor such as melanoma, head and neck, liver or kidney cancer. The rearrangement uses TRBV7-9 and TRBJ2-7; 9 bases line up with TRBD2. Material: CD4+ or CD8+ T cells sorted from blood, obtained in a trial of the OX40 agonist ivuxolimab. The chain's CDR3 is CASSQTSGYPYEQYF. The CDR3 bases are TGTGCCAGCAGCCAGACTAGCGGTTATCCCTACGAGCAGTACTTC.